A single count supports the clone carrying this T cell receptor (beta chain). The record originates from a study of T cell clones after liver transplantation. Overall study: As an antigen-independent comparator, third-party-reactive TCRbeta sequences came from pre-transplant mixed lymphocyte reactions. Draws occurred before transplant, before withdrawal, and after complete or failed withdrawal.

J was trimmed by 4 bases and V by 6 bases; bases with no gene match: 11. This CDR3 comprises 15 residues. CDR1 and CDR2 (germline): MGHRA, YSYEKL. The method was immunoSEQ multiplex PCR; TCRdb's version includes in-frame clones alone and lacks a portion of them. Of over 70,000 clones in the sample, 75% to 90% were seen once. Unstimulated PBMCs were sorted into CD3+CD4+ and CD3+CD8+ populations. This chain joins TRBV4-1 and TRBJ2-5; TRBD1 agrees at 7 bases. The receptor's source is a human patient who received a liver transplant. A share of the T cells may be of graft donor origin. The input for sequencing was CD4+ T cells from blood, taken 12 months after liver transplant. The CDR3 spells CASSNRQGEGETQYF. CDR3 coding DNA: TGCGCCAGCAGTAACCGACAGGGTGAAGGAGAGACCCAGTACTTC.